This T cell receptor beta chain was profiled in a study of blood T cell repertoires in COVID-19. As for the study in general: The cDNA or gDNA used as material had been derived from T cells, B-cell-depleted T cells, or PBMCs.

Only one count was recorded for this clone. Under the authors' procedure: Nucleated cell counts were estimated from reference gene primer amplification. Profiled with immunoSEQ multiplex PCR; TCRdb holds only in-frame clones, not every one. The V and J calls and clone size are taken from that table; D and trimming were inferred from the DNA. The sample consists of approximately 210,000 clones, 85% to 90% of them appearing once. The clonotype was recovered from a woman in her seventies with acute or convalescent COVID-19. Source material: peripheral blood.

This chain's CDR3 is CASSQLGHSEQYF. The CDR3 DNA is TGTGCCAGCAGCCAGCTTGGACACTCCGAGCAGTACTTC. V gene TRBV3-1 (or the pseudogene TRBV3-2) combines with J gene TRBJ2-7; D might be TRBD1 (5 bases). Germline loops: CDR1 LGHDT, CDR2 YNNKEL (reference sequence). The CDR3 runs 13 residues. Trimming left V 3 bases short and J 6 bases short, with 12 bases between.